This TCR beta chain came from a study of T-cell reconstitution after alpha-beta-depleted transplantation in children. A library of TCRbeta sequences, prepared with unique molecular identifiers, was generated. TCRdb re-called the PCR reads through MiXCR, storing one row per CDR3 protein. This table has 330,000 or so distinct CDR3 sequences, about 9.4% appearing once. The germline gives CDR1 ENHRY, CDR2 SYGVKD. This CDR3 region has 13 residues. Trimming left V 3 bases short and J 8 bases short, with 13 bases between. The specimen was PBMCs from the stem cell graft donor, collected from the stem cell graft. This TCR was recovered from a human donor who donated a stem cell graft to a child with acute lymphoblastic leukemia. This chain joins TRBV10-3 and TRBJ1-1; D is uncertain. The CDR3 loop is CAISDRIDGEAFF. The DNA for the CDR3 is TGTGCCATCAGTGACAGGATTGACGGGGAAGCTTTCTTT.